This TCR beta chain is drawn from a study of molecular identifiers for immune sequencing clone quantification. Preparation of the bulk TCR libraries relied on previously described methods and listed TCR primers. Via MiXCR, TCRdb re-called the PCR reads, giving one row per CDR3 protein. The table lists about 98,000 distinct CDR3 sequences, under 40% of them singletons. This clonotype was counted many times. The germline V gene encodes CDR1 MNHEY and CDR2 SVGAGI. V was shortened by 7 bases and J by 5 bases, with 26 bases between the two germline ends. CDR3 size: 17 residues. The clonotype was recovered from a human donor in good health. Some libraries in this study had Jurkat cell RNA spiked in. This sequence joins TRBV6-5 and TRBJ1-2, with D unresolved. The specimen sequenced was naive CD8+ T cells from blood, with Jurkat cell RNA spiked in. Subset: FACS-sorted CD8+CD4-CCR7+CD45RA+ naive T cells. Written as DNA, the CDR3 is TGTGCCAGCATCAAGTCCCTCTACAGCTCAGCTGATTATGGCTACACCTTC. It codes for CASIKSLYSSADYGYTF.